This record looks at one TCR beta chain sequence and its context. Antigen: not known. TCRdb reprocessed the 5' RACE reads and stores each CDR3 protein as one record, lacking DNA. The specimen's table records a few hundred thousand distinct CDR3 sequences. The data stem from a study of monozygotic twins with inflammatory bowel disease. General study results and limits: Lower TCRbeta diversity (inverse Simpson) was seen in IBD patients than in healthy co-twins.

Germline-derived CDR1 and CDR2 are DFQATT and SNEGSKA (reference sequence). There are 14 residues in the CDR3. This rearrangement joins TRBV20-1 to TRBJ2-5; TCRdb reports TRBD1, a call that lacks DNA to check it against. The sequencing sample was made of blood. This receptor was taken from a human donor with ulcerative colitis or Crohn's disease, or a healthy co-twin of an affected twin (not recorded which). CDR3 amino acids: CSARLTGIQETQYF.